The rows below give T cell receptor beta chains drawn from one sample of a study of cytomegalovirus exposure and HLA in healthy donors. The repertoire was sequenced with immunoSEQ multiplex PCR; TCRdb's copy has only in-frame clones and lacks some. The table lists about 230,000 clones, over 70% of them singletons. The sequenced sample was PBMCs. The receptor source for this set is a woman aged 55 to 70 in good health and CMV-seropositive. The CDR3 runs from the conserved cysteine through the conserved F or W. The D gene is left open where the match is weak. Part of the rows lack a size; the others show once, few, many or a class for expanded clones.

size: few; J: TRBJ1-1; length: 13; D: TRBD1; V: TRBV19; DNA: TGTGCCAGTAGTGGGACAGGGAAGACTGAAGCTTTCTTT; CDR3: CASSGTGKTEAFF
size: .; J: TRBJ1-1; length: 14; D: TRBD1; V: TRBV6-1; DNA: TGTGCCAGCAGTGGGACAGGGGGCATCACTGAAGCTTTCTTT; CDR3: CASSGTGGITEAFF
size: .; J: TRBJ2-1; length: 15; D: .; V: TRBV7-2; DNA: TGTGCCAGCAGCTTAGCTTCGACTTTTTGGGATGAGCAGTTCTTC; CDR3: CASSLASTFWDEQFF
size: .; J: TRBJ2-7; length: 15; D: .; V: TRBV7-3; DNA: TGTGCCAGCAGCCCTGGGGCAGCCAGCTCCTACGAGCAGTACTTC; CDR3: CASSPGAASSYEQYF
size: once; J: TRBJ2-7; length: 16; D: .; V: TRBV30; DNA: TGTGCCTGGATTCGTCAGGGCAGCTACTCTCTTGGCGAGCAGTACTTC; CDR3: CAWIRQGSYSLGEQYF
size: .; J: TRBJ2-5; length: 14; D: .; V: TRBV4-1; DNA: TGCGCCAGCAGCCAAGATGGCGGAAGGGAGACCCAGTACTTC; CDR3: CASSQDGGRETQYF
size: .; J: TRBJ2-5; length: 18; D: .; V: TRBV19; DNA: TGTGCCAGTAGTATGGATACTCGGGTGACAGGCATTAAGCTGACCCAGTACTTC; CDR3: CASSMDTRVTGIKLTQYF
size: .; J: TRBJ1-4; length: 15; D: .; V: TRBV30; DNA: TGTGCCTGGAGTGCCGGGAGTTCCCGTGGAGAAAAACTGTTTTTT; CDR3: CAWSAGSSRGEKLFF
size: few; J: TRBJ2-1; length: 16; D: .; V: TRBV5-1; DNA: TGCGCCAGCAGCTCAATTTTCCGAGGGAGGCGGAATGAGCAGTTCTTC; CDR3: CASSSIFRGRRNEQFF
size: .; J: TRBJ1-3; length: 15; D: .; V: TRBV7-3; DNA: TGTGCCAGCAGCCGCGGCGGCAGTTGGGGAGACACCATATATTTT; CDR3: CASSRGGSWGDTIYF
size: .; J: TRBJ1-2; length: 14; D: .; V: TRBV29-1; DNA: TGCAGCGTTGAAGACCCGTATTCTAACTATGGCTACACCTTC; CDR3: CSVEDPYSNYGYTF
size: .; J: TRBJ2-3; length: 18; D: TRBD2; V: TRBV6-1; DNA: TGTGCCAGCAGTGAAGGGACTAGCGGGGGGAGCGGCACAGATACGCAGTATTTT; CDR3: CASSEGTSGGSGTDTQYF
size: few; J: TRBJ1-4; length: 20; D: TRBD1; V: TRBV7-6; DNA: TGTGCCAGCAGCCAAGCAGTGAACAGGGGGTTGCTTGGGGGTTATGAAAAACTGTTTTTT; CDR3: CASSQAVNRGLLGGYEKLFF
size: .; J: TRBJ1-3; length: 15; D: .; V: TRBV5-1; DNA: TGCGCCAGCAGCTTGGACGGGTCGACTGGAAACACCATATATTTT; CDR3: CASSLDGSTGNTIYF
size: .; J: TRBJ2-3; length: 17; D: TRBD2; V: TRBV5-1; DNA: TGCGCCAGCAGCTTGGGTCCCCTAGCGGGAGGAACAGATACGCAGTATTTT; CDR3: CASSLGPLAGGTDTQYF
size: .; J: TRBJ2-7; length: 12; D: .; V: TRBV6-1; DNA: TGTGCCAGCACTCCCGACGCGGGAAGGCAGTACTTC; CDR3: CASTPDAGRQYF
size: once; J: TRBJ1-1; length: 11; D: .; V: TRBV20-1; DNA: TGCAGTGCTACAGGGGTCACTGAAGCTTTCTTT; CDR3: CSATGVTEAFF
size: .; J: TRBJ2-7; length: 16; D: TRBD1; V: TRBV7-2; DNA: TGTGCCAGCAGCTTTACCCTCGGGACAGGGTCCTACGAGCAGTACTTC; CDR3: CASSFTLGTGSYEQYF
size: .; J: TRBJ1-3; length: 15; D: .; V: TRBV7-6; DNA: TGTGCCAGCAGCTTACAACAGGCCACTGGAAACACCATATATTTT; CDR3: CASSLQQATGNTIYF
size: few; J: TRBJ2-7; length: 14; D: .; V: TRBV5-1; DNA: TGCGCCAGCTCGATCGGGGTCGACCCAGACGAGCAGTACTTC; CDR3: CASSIGVDPDEQYF
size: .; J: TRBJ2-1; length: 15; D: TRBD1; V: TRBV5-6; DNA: TGTGCCAGCAGCCTGGAAGGGACAGGGGTCAATGAGCAGTTCTTC; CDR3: CASSLEGTGVNEQFF
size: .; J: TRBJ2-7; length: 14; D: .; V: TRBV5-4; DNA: TGTGCCAGCAGCTTGGCTGGGACTGTCCACGAGCAGTACTTC; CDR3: CASSLAGTVHEQYF
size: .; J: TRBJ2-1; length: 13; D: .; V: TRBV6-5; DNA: TGTGCCAGCAGTCAGGGCCATTACAATGAGCAGTTCTTC; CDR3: CASSQGHYNEQFF
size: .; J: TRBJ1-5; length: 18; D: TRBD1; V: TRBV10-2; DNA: TGCGCCAGCATCCTCATTTTTTCCGGACAGGGACGCAATCAGCCCCAGCATTTT; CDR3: CASILIFSGQGRNQPQHF
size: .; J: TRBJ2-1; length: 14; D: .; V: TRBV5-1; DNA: TGCGCCAGCAGCTCTGGACTCTTTGGGAATGAGCAGTTCTTC; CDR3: CASSSGLFGNEQFF